Below, one TCR beta chain is given with its context. Its target is not known. While the first cohort had several hundred subjects, the donors belonged to the separate validation cohort of over a hundred subjects. Trimming took off 1 base at V and 5 bases at J, with 10 bases between the two ends. CDR1 is SGHRS and CDR2 is YFSETQ in the germline V gene. This CDR3 has 14 residues. Here immunoSEQ multiplex PCR was the method, and the copy in TCRdb shows in-frame clones only, minus some. The sample carries tens of thousands of clones, roughly 88% recorded once. The data are from a study of cytomegalovirus exposure and HLA in healthy donors. Whole-study context: The approximately 110 validation repertoires used a platform that matched the one used for the approximately 610 first-cohort repertoires, as a later analysis reported.

Study observations and caveats: The study flagged about 150 TCR beta chains as cytomegalovirus-associated. Subsequent analysis of the approximately 110 validation repertoires found a tendency for first-cohort TCR clusters to co-occur.

The sequence derives from a woman in her 30s in good health and CMV-seronegative. V gene TRBV5-1 combines with J gene TRBJ2-1; the D is unclear. Material: PBMCs. The CDR3 is CASSLRQADNEQFF. In DNA, the CDR3 is TGCGCCAGCAGCTTGAGACAAGCTGACAATGAGCAGTTCTTC.